Below, 5 T cell receptor beta chains from the same sample are listed, as sequenced in a study of blood T cell repertoires in COVID-19. Profiling relied on immunoSEQ multiplex PCR, and the TCRdb table lists in-frame clones only, not all of them. The data contain about 150,000 clones, about four fifths of them singletons. The material sequenced was peripheral blood. These receptors all come from a man aged 55 to 70 with acute or convalescent COVID-19.

J is TRBJ1-5 and V is TRBV10-3; D is unclear. V was pared by 3 bases and J by 4 bases, with 7 bases between. Germline lookup yields CDR1 ENHRY and CDR2 SYGVKD. The CDR3 is made up of 13 amino acids. CDR3 sequence reads: CAISEELNQPQHF. DNA for the CDR3: TGTGCCATCAGTGAAGAGTTAAATCAGCCCCAGCATTTT.

The chain employs TRBV7-8 and TRBJ2-7; TRBD2 matches 7 bases. Trimming at V came to 5 bases and at J to 7 bases, leaving 5 bases not matched to a gene. This CDR3 is 12 amino acids long. The germline V gene encodes CDR1 SGHVS and CDR2 FQNEAQ. The CDR3 DNA follows: TGTGCCAGCAGCCGGGACTACGGGGAGCAGTACTTC. This codes for CASSRDYGEQYF.

CDR3 bases: TGTGCCATCAGTGTGAGAAGCGGGGTAAGCACAGATACGCAGTATTTT. Translating gives CAISVRSGVSTDTQYF. The rearrangement uses TRBV10-3 and TRBJ2-3; 7 nucleotides line up with TRBD2. Germline V CDR1 and CDR2: ENHRY, SYGVKD. The CDR3 is 16 amino acids. The junction had 7 bases not matched to a gene; V was cut back by 4 bases and J by 0 bases.

The chain uses TRBV7-2 and TRBJ2-1; 12 positions match TRBD2. Trimming removed 2 bases from V and 7 bases from J; junction bases left unmatched: 3. CDR3 size: 15 residues. Germline V gene data show CDR1 as SGHTA and CDR2 as FQGNSA. The CDR3 DNA follows: TGTGCCAGCAGCTTATCTAGCGGGAGGGTTAATGAGCAGTTCTTC. This translates into CASSLSSGRVNEQFF.

V and J are TRBV7-6 and TRBJ2-5; D unclear. The CDR3 is 15 amino acids. The V end lost 3 bases, the J end lost 5 bases, and 16 bases lay between the germline ends. Germline assignment: CDR1 SGHVS and CDR2 FNYEAQ. CDR3 loop: CASSFRPSSVETQYF. The CDR3 region has the DNA TGTGCCAGCAGCTTCCGCCCGTCCAGCGTTGAGACCCAGTACTTC.